These 16 T cell receptor beta chains were sequenced from one sample in a study of blood T cell repertoires in COVID-19. Assay: immunoSEQ multiplex PCR; the TCRdb copy retains only in-frame clones and omits some. The data show about 330,000 clones, more than 85% seen once. Sequencing was carried out using PBMCs or T cells enriched from blood (not recorded which). The receptors shown here come from a woman under 40 who had recovered from COVID-19.

The chain employs TRBV3-1 (or the pseudogene TRBV3-2) and TRBJ1-4; a weak D match, TRBD1 (6 bases). CDR3 length: 18 amino acids. V was cut by 2 bases and J by 0 bases, with 16 bases left in between. Germline V CDR1 and CDR2: LGHDT, YNNKEL (reference sequence). This CDR3 reads CASSQSSDSFATNEKLFF. The CDR3 coding sequence is TGTGCCAGCAGCCAAAGTTCGGACAGTTTTGCAACTAATGAAAAACTGTTTTTT.

This clone was seen a few times. CDR3 region: CASSLPGLHNSPLHF. The CDR3 DNA follows: TGTGCCAGCTCACTTCCGGGACTGCATAATTCACCCCTCCACTTT. The rearrangement joins TRBV7-2 to TRBJ1-6; possible D gene TRBD1, 5 bases. CDR3 length: 15 amino acids. Germline CDR1 SGHTA, CDR2 FQGNSA. V dropped 8 bases and J dropped 5 bases, with 16 bases sitting between them.

The sample holds one count of this clone. The chain uses TRBV7-2 and TRBJ1-2; D not resolved. Trimming took off 1 base at V and 5 bases at J, with 11 bases between the two ends. The length of the CDR3 is 14 residues. Per the germline V gene, CDR1 is SGHTA and CDR2 is FQGNSA. DNA of the CDR3: TGTGCCAGCAGCTTAGATCAAGCGGGTTATGGCTACACCTTC. Amino acid sequence: CASSLDQAGYGYTF.

This clone showed up just once. The chain recombines TRBV28 with TRBJ2-7; a weak D match, TRBD2 (5 bases). V was clipped by 3 bases and J by 3 bases, with 12 bases between them. Per germline, CDR1 MDHEN and CDR2 SYDVKM. The CDR3 is made up of 14 amino acids. CDR3 loop: CASSFAPSNYEQYF. The CDR3 bases are TGTGCCAGCAGTTTTGCGCCTAGCAACTACGAGCAGTACTTC. Looking up the rest from reference TRBV28 and TRBJ2-7 gives the full variable domain: DVKVTQSSRYLVKRTGEKVFLECVQDMDHENMFWYRQDPGLGLRLIYFSYDVKMKEKGDIPEGYSVSREKKERFSLILESASTNQTSMYLCASSFAPSNYEQYFGPGTRLTVT.

The genes are TRBV12-3 or TRBV12-4 and TRBJ2-7; 7 positions agree with TRBD2. J was trimmed by 11 bases and V by 1 base; bases with no gene match: 8. This CDR3 comprises 13 residues. The CDR3 protein is CASSLGLGGSEYF. The CDR3 DNA sequence: TGTGCCAGCAGTTTAGGGTTGGGGGGGTCGGAGTACTTC.

The chain has TRBV9 and TRBJ2-2; 9 bases line up with TRBD1. V lost 3 bases to trimming and J lost 6 bases; unmatched junction nucleotides: 6. The length of the CDR3 is 15 residues. Germline V gene data show CDR1 as SGDLS and CDR2 as YYNGEE. This CDR3 reads CASSGSGTGPGELFF. The CDR3 bases are TGTGCCAGCAGCGGATCCGGGACAGGGCCCGGGGAGCTGTTTTTT.

This clone was recorded once. V and J are TRBV4-2 and TRBJ2-3; 9 nucleotides agree with TRBD2. Germline CDR1 reads LGHNA; CDR2 reads YNFKEQ. This CDR3 spans 19 amino acids. Trimming removed 0 bases from V and 2 bases from J; junction bases left unmatched: 12. CDR3 amino acids: CASSQDMLGLAGFTDTQYF. DNA for the CDR3: TGTGCCAGCAGCCAAGATATGTTAGGGCTAGCGGGATTCACAGATACGCAGTATTTT.

This rearrangement joins TRBV20-1 to TRBJ2-1; possible D gene TRBD1, 6 bases. Trimming took off 3 bases at V and 0 bases at J, with 18 bases between the two ends. The CDR3 has 17 residues. Germline lookup yields CDR1 DFQATT and CDR2 SNEGSKA (reference sequence). CDR3 nucleotide sequence: TGCAGTGCTAGTACAATCCCGGGACAAAGCTCCTACAATGAGCAGTTCTTC. Translated: CSASTIPGQSSYNEQFF.

This rearrangement joins TRBV19 to TRBJ2-7, with 7 bases lining up with TRBD1. Germline CDR1 is LNHDA and CDR2 is SQIVND (reference sequence). The trim removed 5 bases at V and 6 bases at J, leaving 10 bases unmatched. The CDR3 contains 14 residues. The CDR3: CASSLRDSLSEQYF. CDR3 bases: TGTGCCAGTAGTCTCCGGGACAGCCTGTCCGAGCAGTACTTC.

The gene calls are TRBV7-2 and TRBJ2-2; D might be TRBD2 (5 bases). The CDR3 extends over 14 amino acids. The germline V gene encodes CDR1 SGHTA and CDR2 FQGNSA. Trimming cost V 8 bases and J 2 bases, with 12 bases left between them. The CDR3 loop is CASGAEYNTGELFF. The CDR3 region has the DNA TGTGCCAGCGGAGCGGAGTACAACACCGGGGAGCTGTTTTTT.

The rearrangement uses TRBV6-6 and TRBJ1-4; TRBD1 agrees at 8 bases. Germline trimming cut 5 bases from V and 12 bases from J; bases unmatched to any gene: 8. Germline V gives CDR1 MNHNY, CDR2 SVGAGI (reference sequence). This CDR3 has 13 residues. CDR3 in DNA: TGTGCCAGCAGTCCCGGACAGGGCGTAGAACTGTTTTTT. Translation gives CASSPGQGVELFF.

This chain uses TRBV15 with TRBJ2-2, with D tentatively TRBD1 (6 bases). V lost 3 bases and J lost 6, with 20 bases in between. This CDR3 region has 17 residues. CDR1 is LNHNV and CDR2 is YYDKDF in the germline V gene (reference sequence). This CDR3 reads CATSRILVQGGSGELFF. The DNA for the CDR3 is TGTGCCACCAGCAGGATCCTAGTACAGGGTGGGTCCGGGGAGCTGTTTTTT.

The V call is TRBV27, the J call TRBJ2-7, with 10 positions matching TRBD2. Germline V gene sequence: CDR1 MNHEY, CDR2 SMNVEV (reference sequence). The CDR3 spans 16 residues. V trimming: 0 bases; J trimming: 6 bases; junction bases outside the gene matches: 8. The CDR3 sequence: CASSLSPLAGELEQYF. CDR3 coding DNA: TGTGCCAGCAGTTTATCGCCGCTAGCGGGAGAGCTCGAGCAGTACTTC.

The chain carries TRBV7-6 and TRBJ2-1, with D possibly matching TRBD2 (6 bases). The CDR3 runs 12 residues. Trimming cost V 5 bases and J 7 bases, with 9 bases left between them. Germline V gives CDR1 SGHVS, CDR2 FNYEAQ. The chain's CDR3 is CASSGGGNEQFF. DNA for the CDR3: TGTGCCAGCAGCGGTGGGGGGAATGAGCAGTTCTTC.

This sequence joins TRBV2 and TRBJ2-7; TRBD2 aligns across 9 bases. The V gene's germline CDR1 is SNHLY and CDR2 FYNNEI. The CDR3 consists of 16 residues. The junction had 14 bases not matched to a gene; V was cut back by 6 bases and J by 5 bases. For the CDR3, the DNA is TGTGCCAGCAGCTACAATATAGCGGGAGCGGTCCACGAGCAGTACTTC. Translated, it gives CASSYNIAGAVHEQYF. Complete variable domain (other parts from reference TRBV2 and TRBJ2-7): EPEVTQTPSHQVTQMGQEVILRCVPISNHLYFYWYRQILGQKVEFLVSFYNNEISEKSEIFDDQFSVERPDGSNFTLKIRSTKLEDSAMYFCASSYNIAGAVHEQYFGPGTRLTVT.

V and J are TRBV5-1 and TRBJ2-7; 10 nucleotides match TRBD1. The V gene's germline CDR1 is SGHRS and CDR2 YFSETQ. The CDR3 is 14 residues long. J lost 5 bases, V lost 4 bases, and 6 bases had no gene match. CDR3 region: CASSQGQGWHEQYF. The DNA of the CDR3 is TGCGCCAGCAGCCAGGGACAGGGGTGGCACGAGCAGTACTTC.